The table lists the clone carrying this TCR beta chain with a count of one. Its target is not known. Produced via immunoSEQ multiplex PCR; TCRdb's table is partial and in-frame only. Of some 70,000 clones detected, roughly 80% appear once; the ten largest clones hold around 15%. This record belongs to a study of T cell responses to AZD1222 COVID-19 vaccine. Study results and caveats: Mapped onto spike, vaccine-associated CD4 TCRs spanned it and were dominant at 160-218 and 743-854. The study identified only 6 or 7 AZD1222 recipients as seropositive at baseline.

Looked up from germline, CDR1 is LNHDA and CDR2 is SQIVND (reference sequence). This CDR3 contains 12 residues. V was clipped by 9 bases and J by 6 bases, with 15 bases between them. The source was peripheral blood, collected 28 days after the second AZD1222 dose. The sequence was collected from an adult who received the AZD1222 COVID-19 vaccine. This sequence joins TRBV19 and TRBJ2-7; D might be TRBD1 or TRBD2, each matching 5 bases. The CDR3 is CASGLGGGEQYF. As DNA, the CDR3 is TGTGCCAGCGGGCTTGGGGGTGGCGAGCAGTACTTC.